This record concerns one TCR beta chain sequence. The antigen is undetermined. Clones were sequenced by immunoSEQ multiplex PCR, and TCRdb holds only the in-frame ones, with some missing. This sample has tens of thousands of clones; around 82% occur once, and the top ten carry roughly 6%. The data stem from a study of T cell responses to AZD1222 COVID-19 vaccine. CDR3 size: 15 residues. The V and J ends lost 5 bases and 0 bases respectively, with 10 bases between them. Germline V gene data show CDR1 as SSHAT and CDR2 as FNYEAQ (reference sequence). Study conclusions and caveats: Targeting of unmutated variant regions was reportedly seen in nearly half of spike-specific TCRs. The peak T cell response came first, and repertoires were sampled only after it. Donors were mostly white British, more females; clonal diversity possibly underestimated.

The source material was peripheral blood, sampled 28 days after the second AZD1222 dose. The TCR sequence derives from an adult who received the AZD1222 COVID-19 vaccine. This chain connects TRBV7-7 to TRBJ1-4, with a weak D call TRBD1 (5 bases). The CDR3 spells CASSRGVATNEKLFF. DNA for the CDR3: TGTGCCAGCAGCAGGGGAGTTGCAACTAATGAAAAACTGTTTTTT.